This is a list of T cell receptor beta chains from one sample in a study of blood T cell repertoires in COVID-19. TCRdb's copy holds only in-frame clones and misses some; the assay was immunoSEQ multiplex PCR. The sample has about 130,000 clones, roughly 69% seen once. Sequenced input: peripheral blood. The origin of the receptors is an older woman with acute or convalescent COVID-19. CDR3s include the opening cysteine and the closing phenylalanine or tryptophan. Fields, in order: clone size, CDR3 length, D gene, V gene, J gene, CDR3 protein, CDR3 DNA. The D gene is left open where the match is weak. The size entry is marked missing in some rows and otherwise reads once, few, many or a size class.

once	15	-	TRBV5-6	TRBJ1-2	CASSLGIDSAYGYTF	TGTGCCAGCAGCTTGGGGATTGACTCAGCCTACGGCTACACCTTC
-	19	-	TRBV5-6	TRBJ1-1	CASSPPLGRTVPLGTEAFF	TGTGCCAGCAGCCCCCCGCTCGGCCGGACAGTACCTTTGGGGACTGAAGCTTTCTTT
-	16	-	TRBV28	TRBJ2-5	CASSSDLKENQETQYF	TGTGCCAGCAGTTCGGACTTAAAAGAGAACCAAGAGACCCAGTACTTC
-	11	TRBD2	TRBV3-1/TRBV3-2	TRBJ2-3	CASRRGGTQYF	TGTGCCAGCAGGCGGGGGGGTACGCAGTATTTT
-	20	TRBD1	TRBV13	TRBJ2-3	CASSLEQGQFRTLSADTQYF	TGTGCCAGCAGCTTAGAACAGGGACAGTTTAGGACCCTTTCCGCAGATACGCAGTATTTT
-	13	-	TRBV9	TRBJ1-1	CASSVGGDTEAFF	TGTGCCAGCAGCGTAGGGGGGGACACTGAAGCTTTCTTT
few	13	TRBD1	TRBV25-1	TRBJ1-4	CASRDRGNEKLFF	TGTGCCAGCAGGGACAGGGGGAATGAAAAACTGTTTTTT
few	13	-	TRBV24-1	TRBJ1-1	CATSDAGDTEAFF	TGTGCCACCAGTGATGCGGGTGACACTGAAGCTTTCTTT
many	18	TRBD2	TRBV7-2	TRBJ2-2	CASSQGLAGGPYTGELFF	TGTGCCAGCAGCCAGGGACTAGCGGGGGGGCCTTACACCGGGGAGCTGTTTTTT
-	17	TRBD2	TRBV9	TRBJ2-1	CASSSQPLAGYLSEQFF	TGTGCCAGCAGTTCACAGCCCCTAGCGGGATATTTGAGTGAGCAGTTCTTC
-	16	-	TRBV3-1/TRBV3-2	TRBJ2-1	CASSQDLAGLDNEQFF	TGTGCCAGCAGCCAAGACCTCGCGGGGCTCGACAATGAGCAGTTCTTC
-	15	TRBD1	TRBV7-9	TRBJ1-3	CASSLEGGPGNTIYF	TGTGCCAGCAGCTTAGAAGGGGGCCCTGGAAACACCATATATTTT
-	14	-	TRBV9	TRBJ1-1	CASSDRGSNTEAFF	TGTGCCAGCAGCGATCGCGGCTCGAACACTGAAGCTTTCTTT
-	14	-	TRBV18	TRBJ1-1	CASSRQAANTEAFF	TGTGCCAGCTCGCGACAGGCGGCGAACACTGAAGCTTTCTTT
-	16	-	TRBV6-5	TRBJ1-4	CASSYLTGYSGEKLFF	TGTGCCAGCAGTTACCTTACAGGGTATTCGGGTGAAAAACTGTTTTTT
few	14	-	TRBV27	TRBJ2-7	CASSFNSWAYEQYF	TGTGCCAGCAGTTTTAACAGTTGGGCCTACGAGCAGTACTTC
-	14	-	TRBV7-9	TRBJ2-2	CASSRTANTGELFF	TGTGCCAGCAGCCGGACAGCGAACACCGGGGAGCTGTTTTTT
-	15	-	TRBV15	TRBJ1-2	CATSRVGAGAYGYTF	TGTGCCACCAGCAGAGTGGGGGCGGGGGCCTATGGCTACACCTTC
-	20	-	TRBV28	TRBJ2-5	CASSVHHWITGDWGWETQYF	TGTGCCAGCAGTGTCCATCACTGGATAACAGGGGACTGGGGTTGGGAGACCCAGTACTTC
-	16	TRBD2	TRBV15	TRBJ2-5	CATSRASGSPLETQYF	TGTGCCACCAGCAGAGCGAGCGGGAGCCCTCTTGAGACCCAGTACTTC
-	15	-	TRBV5-5	TRBJ1-4	CASSLAQGINEKLFF	TGTGCCAGCAGCTTGGCTCAGGGTATTAATGAAAAACTGTTTTTT
few	13	-	TRBV27	TRBJ2-2	CASRGTPTGELFF	TGTGCCAGCAGGGGGACTCCCACCGGGGAGCTGTTTTTT
few	15	-	TRBV5-5	TRBJ1-6	CASSLEKGYNSPLHF	TGTGCCAGCAGCTTGGAAAAGGGGTATAATTCACCCCTCCACTTT
few	16	TRBD2	TRBV5-4	TRBJ2-2	CASSLGLAGGPGELFF	TGTGCCAGCAGCTTGGGACTAGCGGGAGGACCCGGGGAGCTGTTTTTT
once	15	-	TRBV28	TRBJ2-7	CASSRGGGPINEQYF	TGTGCCAGCAGTCGAGGGGGGGGCCCTATAAACGAGCAGTACTTC
few	15	TRBD2	TRBV4-3	TRBJ2-1	CASSLMGGGSNEQFF	TGCGCCAGCAGCCTTATGGGCGGGGGGAGCAATGAGCAGTTCTTC
few	12	-	TRBV11-2	TRBJ2-1	CASSLVQSEQFF	TGTGCCAGCAGCTTAGTACAGAGTGAGCAGTTCTTC
-	11	-	TRBV6-2/TRBV6-3	TRBJ1-1	CASSEYTEAFF	TGTGCCAGCAGTGAGTACACTGAAGCTTTCTTT
-	13	TRBD1	TRBV27	TRBJ1-1	CASSLIQGVGAFF	TGTGCCAGCAGTTTGATCCAGGGGGTCGGAGCTTTCTTT
once	11	-	TRBV5-1	TRBJ2-3	CASGGVDTQYF	TGCGCCAGCGGAGGGGTAGATACGCAGTATTTT
-	15	TRBD1	TRBV6-6	TRBJ2-7	CASNPGTAVDYEQYF	TGTGCCAGCAATCCCGGGACAGCCGTAGACTACGAGCAGTACTTC
few	15	-	TRBV19	TRBJ2-3	CASSMWAGRTDTQYF	TGTGCCAGTAGTATGTGGGCAGGGCGCACAGATACGCAGTATTTT
-	13	TRBD1	TRBV12-3/TRBV12-4	TRBJ2-7	CASSLQGAYEQYF	TGTGCCAGCAGCCTCCAGGGGGCCTACGAGCAGTACTTC
-	12	-	TRBV12-5	TRBJ2-1	CASGLEGYEQFF	TGTGCTAGTGGTTTGGAGGGGTATGAGCAGTTCTTC
-	14	-	TRBV5-1	TRBJ2-2	CASSFGSSVGELFF	TGCGCCAGCAGCTTCGGGAGTTCGGTCGGGGAGCTGTTTTTT
many	13	-	TRBV6-6	TRBJ2-3	CASTAGSTDTQYF	TGTGCCAGCACCGCGGGGAGCACAGATACGCAGTATTTT
few	14	TRBD2	TRBV28	TRBJ2-3	CASSLGTSGGEKYF	TGTGCCAGCAGTCTTGGGACTAGCGGGGGTGAGAAGTATTTT
-	15	TRBD1	TRBV7-9	TRBJ1-2	CASSRLDRGDYGYTF	TGTGCCAGCAGCCGACTGGACAGGGGAGACTATGGCTACACCTTC
-	16	-	TRBV28	TRBJ1-4	CASSSRLQGPVEKLFF	TGTGCCAGCAGTTCTCGTTTACAGGGACCGGTTGAAAAACTGTTTTTT
-	14	-	TRBV3-1/TRBV3-2	TRBJ2-7	CASSHLRESYEQYF	TGTGCCAGCAGCCATTTGAGGGAATCCTACGAGCAGTACTTC
-	16	-	TRBV21-1	TRBJ2-2	CASSKVYQGATGELFF	TGTGCCAGCAGCAAAGTTTACCAGGGGGCAACCGGGGAGCTGTTTTTT
-	14	TRBD2	TRBV2	TRBJ2-1	CASSAGLVNNEQFF	TGTGCCAGCAGCGCCGGACTAGTAAACAATGAGCAGTTCTTC
-	15	TRBD1	TRBV11-2	TRBJ2-1	CASSLAGTGYNEQFF	TGTGCCAGCAGCTTAGCAGGGACAGGGTACAATGAGCAGTTCTTC
-	14	-	TRBV3-1/TRBV3-2	TRBJ1-1	CASSQGTVNTEAFF	TGTGCCAGCAGCCAAGGGACAGTAAACACTGAAGCTTTCTTT
-	15	TRBD2	TRBV11-2	TRBJ2-7	CASSLGGLAAYEQYF	TGTGCCAGCAGCTTAGGAGGACTAGCGGCTTACGAGCAGTACTTC
once	16	-	TRBV3-1/TRBV3-2	TRBJ2-4	CASSQSGVPAKNIQYF	TGTGCCAGCAGCCAGAGCGGAGTCCCAGCCAAAAACATTCAGTACTTC
-	13	-	TRBV7-8	TRBJ2-7	CASSLDSSYEQYF	TGTGCCAGCAGCTTAGACAGCAGCTACGAGCAGTACTTC
-	13	TRBD2	TRBV20-1	TRBJ2-2	CSASLAGTGELFF	TGCAGTGCTAGTCTAGCGGGAACCGGGGAGCTGTTTTTT
-	14	-	TRBV11-2	TRBJ2-5	CASSLNVRGETQYF	TGTGCCAGCAGCTTAAATGTTCGAGGAGAGACCCAGTACTTC
once	16	-	TRBV16	TRBJ1-3	CASSQSNRVSGNTIYF	TGTGCCAGCAGCCAATCGAACAGGGTCTCTGGAAACACCATATATTTT
-	13	-	TRBV10-1	TRBJ2-1	CASSVGQYNEQFF	TGCGCCAGCAGTGTTGGACAATACAATGAGCAGTTCTTC
many	15	-	TRBV5-1	TRBJ2-1	CASSLMPASDNEQFF	TGCGCCAGCAGCTTGATGCCCGCTTCGGACAATGAGCAGTTCTTC
few	13	-	TRBV7-2	TRBJ1-1	CASSFQGNTEAFF	TGTGCCAGCAGCTTTCAGGGAAACACTGAAGCTTTCTTT
-	17	TRBD2	TRBV27	TRBJ2-5	CASSPWTSGKSRETQYF	TGTGCCAGCAGTCCGTGGACTAGCGGGAAGTCTAGGGAGACCCAGTACTTC
-	14	-	TRBV18	TRBJ2-5	CASSPRGNRETQYF	TGTGCCAGCTCACCTAGGGGAAATCGAGAGACCCAGTACTTC
-	13	-	TRBV5-6	TRBJ1-5	CASSFRGNQPQHF	TGTGCCAGCAGCTTCCGGGGGAATCAGCCCCAGCATTTT
few	14	-	TRBV18	TRBJ2-7	CASSPGKGTSEQYF	TGTGCCAGCTCACCAGGAAAGGGGACATCCGAGCAGTACTTC
few	16	TRBD2	TRBV7-2	TRBJ2-3	CASSLVGLADGDTQYF	TGTGCCAGCAGCTTAGTGGGACTAGCGGATGGAGATACGCAGTATTTT